This T cell receptor (beta chain) was sequenced during a study of PD-L1 blockade in urothelial cancer. Background on the study: Patients had received 0 to 3 prior chemotherapy regimens. Blood samples had a median of approximately 150,000 T cells, just under 85,000 unique TCRs, and clonality roughly 0.088. Regarding the study as a whole: Expansion of tumor-associated blood clones at 3 weeks was greater in durable-benefit patients.

In this sample, this clone turned up a few times. The antigen is not known. In each PCR, synthetic TCR analog templates were spiked in. Using immunoSEQ multiplex PCR, the repertoire was profiled, and TCRdb retains in-frame clones only, with some absent. The data show 25,000 to 30,000 clones, with roughly 76% seen just once and under 2.5% held by the top ten. The CDR3 consists of 17 residues. V dropped 8 bases and J dropped 0; count of bases not matched to a gene: 11. CDR1 LNHNV and CDR2 YYDKDF come from the germline V gene (reference sequence). The sample consisted of PBMCs, taken around atezolizumab (anti-PD-L1) treatment. The chain links TRBV15 to TRBJ2-4; 9 nucleotides match TRBD1. This TCR derives from a man aged 50 or older with urothelial cancer. CDR3 nucleotide sequence: TGTGCCACCTCGCCGGGACAGGGTCAGGTAGCCAAAAACATTCAGTACTTC. Translated, it gives CATSPGQGQVAKNIQYF. Drawing the rest from reference TRBV15 and TRBJ2-4, the complete variable domain is DAMVIQNPRYQVTQFGKPVTLSCSQTLNHNVMYWYQQKSSQAPKLLFHYYDKDFNNEADTPDNFQSRRPNTSFCFLDIRSPGLGDTAMYLCATSPGQGQVAKNIQYFGAGTRLSVL.